Given below is one T cell receptor beta chain in context. The source of the sample is a study of control samples from healthy donors and cancer patients. Repertoires were generated with immunoSEQ multiplex PCR, while TCRdb's copy carries only in-frame clones and drops some. The sample shows some 100,000 clones, roughly 90% of them seen only once. Germline CDR1 and CDR2: LNHDA and SQIVND (reference sequence). The CDR3 loop spans 12 amino acids. The V gene lost 5 bases and the J gene lost 1 base, with 4 bases spanning the gap. Sequenced input: blood. The chain uses TRBV19 and TRBJ2-3; the D is unclear. This clonotype originated in a woman between 50 and 59 years old in good health. The CDR3 DNA sequence: TGTGCCAGTAGTGCCGGCACAGATACGCAGTATTTT. Translation gives CASSAGTDTQYF.